This is a list of T cell receptor beta chains from one sample in a study of blood T cell repertoires in COVID-19. The assay was immunoSEQ multiplex PCR, and TCRdb's table has in-frame clones only and misses some. The profile shows a few hundred thousand clones, 70% to 90% of them singletons. The specimen was peripheral blood. These receptors originate from a woman aged 25 to 45 who had recovered from COVID-19. The CDR3 runs from the conserved cysteine through the conserved F or W. The D gene is left open where the match is weak. Expanded clones are given a class, and other clones once, few, many or no size at all.

d_call,j_call,v_call,clone_size,cdr3_nt,cdr3_aa
-,TRBJ1-1,TRBV5-1,few,TGCGCCAGCAGCCCCGGTGGGGGGTACACTGAAGCTTTCTTT,CASSPGGGYTEAFF
-,TRBJ2-7,TRBV27,-,TGTGCCAGCAGTGGCGGGGGCAACTACGAGCAGTACTTC,CASSGGGNYEQYF
TRBD1,TRBJ1-1,TRBV7-9,-,TGTGCCAGCAGCTTAAGACAGGGGGCCACTGAAGCTTTCTTT,CASSLRQGATEAFF
TRBD1,TRBJ1-2,TRBV18,-,TGTGCCAGCTCATCGCAGGGGGCGGAGGGCTACACCTTC,CASSSQGAEGYTF
TRBD2,TRBJ2-1,TRBV19,-,TGTGCCAGTAGTATCGGGCTAGCGGGGGGAAATGAGCAGTTCTTC,CASSIGLAGGNEQFF
-,TRBJ2-5,TRBV6-6,once,TGTGCCAGCAGTTACTCGGGTAGCTCGGGAGAGACCCAGTACTTC,CASSYSGSSGETQYF
TRBD1,TRBJ1-5,TRBV11-3,once,TGTGCCAGCAGCTTAGACAGGGGGTCTTATAGCAATCAGCCCCAGCATTTT,CASSLDRGSYSNQPQHF
-,TRBJ1-3,TRBV7-9,-,TGTGCCAGCAGCTCTACTCTGGGGGCCTCTGGAAACACCATATATTTT,CASSSTLGASGNTIYF
TRBD2,TRBJ2-1,TRBV7-7,-,TGTGCTAGAGTAACCGGGACTAGGAAGGCATGGCAGTTCTTC,CARVTGTRKAWQFF
-,TRBJ1-3,TRBV7-7,-,TGTGCTAGCAGCAATTCGGGGAACGGCGGAAACACCATATATTTT,CASSNSGNGGNTIYF
-,TRBJ2-7,TRBV5-1,-,TGCGCCAGCAGCTTCGGCAGGGAGGTTTACGAGCAGTACTTC,CASSFGREVYEQYF
TRBD1,TRBJ2-5,TRBV2,once,TGTGCCAGCAGTGCCCTTAAAACTCGACCGACAGGGGCAGGGCAAGAGACCCAGTACTTC,CASSALKTRPTGAGQETQYF
-,TRBJ1-2,TRBV7-9,-,TGTGCCAGCAGCTATACAGGTCGAGGTGGCTACACCTTC,CASSYTGRGGYTF
TRBD2,TRBJ2-7,TRBV28,few,TGTGCCAGCGCTAGCGGGAGGCCCTACGAGCAGTACTTC,CASASGRPYEQYF
-,TRBJ2-7,TRBV5-1,-,TGCGCCAGCAGTTCAGCCTACGAGCAGTACTTC,CASSSAYEQYF
TRBD1,TRBJ2-2,TRBV10-1,-,TGCGCCAGCAGTCAGACAGGGGGATTAGGGGAGCTGTTTTTT,CASSQTGGLGELFF
-,TRBJ2-1,TRBV3-1/TRBV3-2,-,TGTGCCAGCAGCCGGATACGGGGGGCGGGTAATGAGCAGTTCTTC,CASSRIRGAGNEQFF
TRBD1,TRBJ2-7,TRBV6-5,-,TGTGCCAGCATTAACAGGGGGTCCTCCTACGAGCAGTACTTC,CASINRGSSYEQYF
-,TRBJ1-5,TRBV5-1,-,TGCGCCAGCAGCCTGACACCTTATAGCAATCAGCCCCAGCATTTT,CASSLTPYSNQPQHF
TRBD1,TRBJ2-7,TRBV5-1,-,TGCGCCAGCAGCAAGGGACAGGAAGGACTGAGCGAGCAGTACTTC,CASSKGQEGLSEQYF
TRBD2,TRBJ2-1,TRBV18,-,TGTGCCAGCTCACCACCTAGCGGGGGGTCGAATTGGTTCTTC,CASSPPSGGSNWFF
-,TRBJ1-1,TRBV19,-,TGTGCCAGTAGTAGGGACGGGAGAACTGAAGCTTTCTTT,CASSRDGRTEAFF
TRBD1,TRBJ2-1,TRBV6-5,-,TGTGCCAGCAGGTCCGGGACAGTCTTGTACAATGAGCAGTTCTTC,CASRSGTVLYNEQFF
-,TRBJ2-3,TRBV6-1,-,TGTGCCAGCAGTGAACGGGGTTTCACAGATACGCAGTATTTT,CASSERGFTDTQYF
TRBD2,TRBJ2-7,TRBV11-2,-,TGTGCCAGCAGCCCCCCTAGCGGGGGGCGGTACGAGCAGTACTTC,CASSPPSGGRYEQYF
TRBD1,TRBJ2-3,TRBV20-1,few,TGCAGTGCTGTACAGGGGAATACGCAGTATTTT,CSAVQGNTQYF
TRBD2,TRBJ2-1,TRBV3-1/TRBV3-2,once,TGTGCCAGCAGCCACCTCTCCCCGGGACTAGCGGGGGGGGTCTTATACAATGAGCAGTTCTTC,CASSHLSPGLAGGVLYNEQFF
-,TRBJ2-5,TRBV18,-,TGTGCCAGCGGAGACCAAGAGACCCAGTACTTC,CASGDQETQYF
-,TRBJ1-3,TRBV3-1/TRBV3-2,-,TGTGCCAGCAGCCAAGGACGGGGGTCTTCTGGAAACACCATATATTTT,CASSQGRGSSGNTIYF
-,TRBJ1-5,TRBV2,few,TGTGCCAGCAGTATCCCAAATCAGCCCCAGCATTTT,CASSIPNQPQHF
-,TRBJ1-5,TRBV24-1,-,TGTGCCACCAGACCTACGGGGTTCAATCAGCCCCAGCATTTT,CATRPTGFNQPQHF
TRBD2,TRBJ2-1,TRBV9,-,TGTGCCAGCAGCGAGGGTTTCGGACTAGCGGTAAACAATGAGCAGTTCTTC,CASSEGFGLAVNNEQFF
TRBD1,TRBJ2-3,TRBV7-2,-,TGTGCCAGCAGCTTGGGGACAGGGTATGGGGATACGCAGTATTTT,CASSLGTGYGDTQYF
TRBD1,TRBJ2-5,TRBV28,-,TGTGCCAGCAGTTTCACAGGGGGGATCCTGGGGGAGACCCAGTACTTC,CASSFTGGILGETQYF
-,TRBJ1-1,TRBV10-2,-,TGCGCCACCATACAGGGTTGGGGCACTGAAGCTTTCTTT,CATIQGWGTEAFF
TRBD1,TRBJ2-1,TRBV2,-,TGTGCCAGCCCCCTGGACCAAACAGGGGTTCTTTACAATGAGCAGTTCTTC,CASPLDQTGVLYNEQFF
TRBD2,TRBJ2-1,TRBV28,-,TGTGCCAGCAGCTTAGGGGGACTAGCGGCGTACAATGAGCAGTTCTTC,CASSLGGLAAYNEQFF
TRBD1,TRBJ2-2,TRBV3-1/TRBV3-2,-,TGTGCCAGCAGCCAAGTCGTTCCCAGGGGGCTTCAGACCGGGGAGCTGTTTTTT,CASSQVVPRGLQTGELFF
TRBD1,TRBJ2-3,TRBV5-1,-,TGCGCCAGCAGCCCGGGGGACAGGGGGGCAACAGATACGCAGTATTTT,CASSPGDRGATDTQYF
TRBD2,TRBJ2-1,TRBV24-1,-,TGTGCCACCAGGCGGGAGTTCGGCAATGAGCAGTTCTTC,CATRREFGNEQFF
TRBD2,TRBJ2-7,TRBV4-1,-,TGCGCCAGCAGCCCTGACCCACCAGGGCGGACTAGTCAATACGAGCAGTACTTC,CASSPDPPGRTSQYEQYF
TRBD1,TRBJ2-1,TRBV18,-,TGTGCCAGCTCGCTTCTCCGGGACAGAGAGCAGTTCTTC,CASSLLRDREQFF
-,TRBJ1-2,TRBV6-1,-,TGTGCCAGCAGTGAAGGCGGGCAGTCTTATGGCTACACCTTC,CASSEGGQSYGYTF
TRBD2,TRBJ2-1,TRBV11-2,-,TGTGCCAGCAGCTTAAGCCTGGGTCTAGCGGACAATGAGCAGTTCTTC,CASSLSLGLADNEQFF
TRBD1,TRBJ1-1,TRBV6-5,-,TGTGCCAGCAGACTTACAGGGGGTATTGAAGCTTTCTTT,CASRLTGGIEAFF
-,TRBJ2-7,TRBV18,-,TGTGCCAGCTCCCTGGGGGGGGCCTCCTCCTACGAGCAGTACTTC,CASSLGGASSYEQYF
-,TRBJ2-7,TRBV27,-,TGTGCCAGCAGTTTAGGGGCAGGGGCCCCCTACGAGCAGTACTTC,CASSLGAGAPYEQYF
-,TRBJ1-2,TRBV7-9,-,TGTGCCAGCAGCTTAATTCAGGGGACCTATGGCTACACCTTC,CASSLIQGTYGYTF
TRBD2,TRBJ2-4,TRBV28,-,TGTGCCAGCAGTCGCGGACTAGCGGGAGGACGTAACATTCAGTACTTC,CASSRGLAGGRNIQYF
TRBD1,TRBJ1-2,TRBV27,-,TGTGCCAGCAGCCCAAGACAGGGCGACTATGGCTACACCTTC,CASSPRQGDYGYTF
-,TRBJ2-7,TRBV13,-,TGTGCCAGCAGCTTAGGCTTTGGGGCTCCCCGGCCGTACGAGCAGTACTTC,CASSLGFGAPRPYEQYF
TRBD1,TRBJ1-6,TRBV7-8,-,TGTGCCAGCAGCGGACAGGGCGACAGTAATTCACCCCTCCACTTT,CASSGQGDSNSPLHF
-,TRBJ2-7,TRBV28,-,TGTGCCAGCAGTTCCCGGACGGGGAGCTCCTACGAGCAGTACTTC,CASSSRTGSSYEQYF
TRBD1,TRBJ1-6,TRBV28,-,TGTGCCAGCAGAGACCCGGGACAGGGCCTTAATTCACCCCTCCACTTT,CASRDPGQGLNSPLHF
-,TRBJ1-1,TRBV7-8,-,TGTGCCAGCAGCCAGAGGACTGAAGCTTTCTTT,CASSQRTEAFF
TRBD2,TRBJ2-3,TRBV5-1,-,TGCGCCAGCAGCTTGTCCAGCGGGGGGACCACAGATACGCAGTATTTT,CASSLSSGGTTDTQYF
-,TRBJ2-7,TRBV6-2/TRBV6-3,few,-,CASSTSGQGHYEQYF
-,TRBJ1-5,TRBV12-3/TRBV12-4,-,TGTGCCAGCAGTTTAGGGGAGCTCCAGCCCCAGCATTTT,CASSLGELQPQHF
TRBD1,TRBJ2-7,TRBV2,-,TGTGCCAGCGAGGGACAGGGGGAGCAGTACTTC,CASEGQGEQYF
-,TRBJ2-7,TRBV21-1,-,TGTGCCAGCAGCAAAGGGGCAGGGGGGCTTTACGAGCAGTACTTC,CASSKGAGGLYEQYF